A single sample gave rise to the 2 T cell receptor beta chains below, sequenced in a study of cytomegalovirus exposure and HLA in healthy donors. In the PCR, 60 Vbeta and 13 Jbeta primers were used. Here immunoSEQ multiplex PCR was the method, and the copy in TCRdb shows in-frame clones only, minus some. Of about 200,000 clones listed, around 78% are singletons. Specimen: PBMCs. The receptor set was obtained from a man aged 25 to 40 in good health and CMV-seronegative.

This clone was counted a few times. V is TRBV5-1 and J is TRBJ2-7; TRBD2 matches 10 bases. Germline values: CDR1 SGHRS, CDR2 YFSETQ. The CDR3 sequence is 15 residues long. The J segment lost 3 bases and the V segment lost 10 bases, leaving 13 bases of the junction unmatched. The CDR3 DNA is TGCGCCTCCTCTGCCGCGGCTAGCGGGAGCTACGAGCAGTACTTC. Encoded protein: CASSAAASGSYEQYF. Full variable domain (outside the CDR3, taken from reference TRBV5-1 and TRBJ2-7): KAGVTQTPRYLIKTRGQQVTLSCSPISGHRSVSWYQQTPGQGLQFLFEYFSETQRNKGNFPGRFSGRQFSNSRSEMNVSTLELGDSALYLCASSAAASGSYEQYFGPGTRLTVT.

In this sample, this clone turned up a few times. V and J are TRBV5-1 and TRBJ2-1, with a tentative D call TRBD2 (5 bases). The germline V gene encodes CDR1 SGHRS and CDR2 YFSETQ. The CDR3 has 12 residues. V was clipped by 0 bases and J by 10 bases, with 8 bases between them. The CDR3 sequence: CASSLGLAEQFF. The CDR3 DNA is TGCGCCAGCAGCTTGGGTTTAGCGGAGCAGTTCTTC.